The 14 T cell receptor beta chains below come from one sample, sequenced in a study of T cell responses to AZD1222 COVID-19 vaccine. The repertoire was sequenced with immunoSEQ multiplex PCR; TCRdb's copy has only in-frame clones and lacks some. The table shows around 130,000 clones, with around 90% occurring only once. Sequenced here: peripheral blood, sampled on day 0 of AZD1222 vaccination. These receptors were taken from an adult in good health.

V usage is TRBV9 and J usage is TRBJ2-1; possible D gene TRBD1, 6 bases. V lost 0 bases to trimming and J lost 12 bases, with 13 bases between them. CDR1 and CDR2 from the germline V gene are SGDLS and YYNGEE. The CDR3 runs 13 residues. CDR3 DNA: TGTGCCAGCAGCGTAGAGGACAGCTATGGGCAGTTCTTC. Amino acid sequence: CASSVEDSYGQFF.

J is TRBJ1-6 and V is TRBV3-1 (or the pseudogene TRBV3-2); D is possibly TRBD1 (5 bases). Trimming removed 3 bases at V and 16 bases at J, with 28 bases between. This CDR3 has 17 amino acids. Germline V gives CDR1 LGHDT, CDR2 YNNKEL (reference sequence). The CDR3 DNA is TGTGCCAGCAGCCAGGGTCCCCGATGGGACGAACTAGAGGTGCTCCACTTT. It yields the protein CASSQGPRWDELEVLHF.

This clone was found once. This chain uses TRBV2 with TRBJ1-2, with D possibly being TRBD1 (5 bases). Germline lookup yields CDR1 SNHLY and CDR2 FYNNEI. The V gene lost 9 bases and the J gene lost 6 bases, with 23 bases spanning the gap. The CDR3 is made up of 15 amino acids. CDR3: CASSSSQGRVHGYTF. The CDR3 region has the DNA TGTGCCAGTTCCTCATCCCAGGGTAGAGTTCATGGCTACACCTTC. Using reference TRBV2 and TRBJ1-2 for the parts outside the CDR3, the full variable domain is EPEVTQTPSHQVTQMGQEVILRCVPISNHLYFYWYRQILGQKVEFLVSFYNNEISEKSEIFDDQFSVERPDGSNFTLKIRSTKLEDSAMYFCASSSSQGRVHGYTFGSGTRLTVV.

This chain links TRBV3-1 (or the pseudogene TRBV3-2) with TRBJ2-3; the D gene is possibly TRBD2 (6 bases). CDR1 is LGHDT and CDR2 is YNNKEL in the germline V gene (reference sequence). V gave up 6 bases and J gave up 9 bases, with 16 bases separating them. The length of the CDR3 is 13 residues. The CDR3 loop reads CASSSNRDSTQYF. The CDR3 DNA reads TGTGCCAGCAGTTCAAATCGGGACTCCACGCAGTATTTT.

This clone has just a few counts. In DNA form, the CDR3 reads TGTGCCAGCAGCTTGGTTTGGGTCACCGGGGAGCTGTTTTTT. Translated, it gives CASSLVWVTGELFF. The rearrangement joins TRBV5-8 to TRBJ2-2, with unresolved D. The CDR3 is 14 residues long. Germline CDR1 SGHTS, CDR2 YDEGEE. Trimming shortened V by 0 bases and J by 4 bases, and 7 bases separated the two germline ends.

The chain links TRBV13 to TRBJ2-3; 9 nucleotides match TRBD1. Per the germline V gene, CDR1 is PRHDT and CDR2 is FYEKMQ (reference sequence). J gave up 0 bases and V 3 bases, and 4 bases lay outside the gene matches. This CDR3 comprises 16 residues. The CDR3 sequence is CASSFKQGASTDTQYF. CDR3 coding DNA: TGTGCCAGCAGCTTCAAACAGGGGGCTAGCACAGATACGCAGTATTTT. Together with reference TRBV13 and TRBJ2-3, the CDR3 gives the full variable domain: AAGVIQSPRHLIKEKRETATLKCYPIPRHDTVYWYQQGPGQDPQFLISFYEKMQSDKGSIPDRFSAQQFSDYHSELNMSSLELGDSALYFCASSFKQGASTDTQYFGPGTRLTVL.

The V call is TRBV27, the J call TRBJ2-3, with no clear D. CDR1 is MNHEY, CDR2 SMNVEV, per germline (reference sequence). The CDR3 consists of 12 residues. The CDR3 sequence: CVPGASTDTQYF. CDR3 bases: TGTGTACCCGGCGCTAGCACAGATACGCAGTATTTT.

The CDR3 DNA reads TGTGCCAGCAGCCTTAGCGGGAGCGGGGCTTACAATGAGCAGTTCTTC. Its protein is CASSLSGSGAYNEQFF. V and J are TRBV7-8 and TRBJ2-1; 9 bases align to TRBD2. This CDR3 comprises 16 residues. The V gene end was trimmed by 5 bases and the J gene end by 4 bases; junction bases not matched to a gene: 9. Germline-derived CDR1 and CDR2 are SGHVS and FQNEAQ.

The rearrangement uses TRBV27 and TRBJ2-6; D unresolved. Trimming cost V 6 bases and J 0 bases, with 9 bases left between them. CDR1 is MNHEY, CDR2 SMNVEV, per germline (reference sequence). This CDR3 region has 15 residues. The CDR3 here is CASRTPSSGANVLTF. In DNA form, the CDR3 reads TGTGCCAGCAGGACGCCGAGCTCTGGGGCCAACGTCCTGACTTTC.

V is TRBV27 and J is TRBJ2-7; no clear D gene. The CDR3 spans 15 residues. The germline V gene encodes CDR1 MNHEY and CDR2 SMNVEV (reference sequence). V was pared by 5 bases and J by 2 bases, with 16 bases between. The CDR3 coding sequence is TGTGCCAGCAGTCCTTCCGGTGGATCCACCTACGAGCAGTACTTC. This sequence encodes CASSPSGGSTYEQYF.

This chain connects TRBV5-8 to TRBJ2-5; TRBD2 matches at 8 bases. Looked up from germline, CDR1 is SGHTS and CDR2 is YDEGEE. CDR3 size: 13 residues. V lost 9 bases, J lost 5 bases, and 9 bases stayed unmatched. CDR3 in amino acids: CATQRAGAETQYF. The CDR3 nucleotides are TGTGCCACCCAGAGAGCGGGAGCTGAGACCCAGTACTTC.

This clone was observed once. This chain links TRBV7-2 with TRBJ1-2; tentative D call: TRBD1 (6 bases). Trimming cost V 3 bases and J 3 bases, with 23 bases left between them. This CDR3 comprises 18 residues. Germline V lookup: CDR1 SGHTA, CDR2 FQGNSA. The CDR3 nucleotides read TGTGCCAGCAGCTTTATATCACCGGGTGGCAGGGGTGACTATGGCTACACCTTC. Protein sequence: CASSFISPGGRGDYGYTF.

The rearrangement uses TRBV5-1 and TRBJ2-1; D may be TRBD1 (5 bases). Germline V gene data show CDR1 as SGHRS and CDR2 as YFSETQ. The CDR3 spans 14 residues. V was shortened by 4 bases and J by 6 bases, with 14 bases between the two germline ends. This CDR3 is CASSRVRQGNEQFF. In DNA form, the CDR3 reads TGCGCCAGCAGCCGGGTACGCCAGGGCAATGAGCAGTTCTTC. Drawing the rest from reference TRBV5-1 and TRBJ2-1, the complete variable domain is KAGVTQTPRYLIKTRGQQVTLSCSPISGHRSVSWYQQTPGQGLQFLFEYFSETQRNKGNFPGRFSGRQFSNSRSEMNVSTLELGDSALYLCASSRVRQGNEQFFGPGTRLTVL.

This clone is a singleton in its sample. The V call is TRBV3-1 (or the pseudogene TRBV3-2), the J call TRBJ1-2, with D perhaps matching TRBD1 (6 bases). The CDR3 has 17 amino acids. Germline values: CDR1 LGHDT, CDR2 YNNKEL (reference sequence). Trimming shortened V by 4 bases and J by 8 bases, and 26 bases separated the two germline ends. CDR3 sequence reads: CASSRWADSALSGGYTF. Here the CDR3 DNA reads TGTGCCAGCAGCCGCTGGGCGGACAGTGCCCTAAGCGGAGGCTACACCTTC.